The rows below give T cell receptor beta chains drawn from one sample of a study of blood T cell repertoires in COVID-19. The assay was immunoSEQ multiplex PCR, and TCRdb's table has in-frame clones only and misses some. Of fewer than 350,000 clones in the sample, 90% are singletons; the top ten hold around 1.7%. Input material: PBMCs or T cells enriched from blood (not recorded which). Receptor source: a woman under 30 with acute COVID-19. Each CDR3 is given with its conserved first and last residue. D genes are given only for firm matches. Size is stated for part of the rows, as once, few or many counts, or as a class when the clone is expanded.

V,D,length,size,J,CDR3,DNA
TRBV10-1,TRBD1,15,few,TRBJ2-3,CASSLDRGGTDTQYF,TGCGCCAGCAGCCTTGACAGGGGAGGCACAGATACGCAGTATTTT
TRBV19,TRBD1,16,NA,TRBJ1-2,CASSIKASGGNYGYTF,TGTGCCAGTAGTATCAAGGCGTCAGGGGGTAACTATGGCTACACCTTC
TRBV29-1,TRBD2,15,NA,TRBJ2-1,CSVRGPAGGPSEQFF,TGCAGCGTTAGGGGCCCGGCGGGAGGGCCTTCGGAGCAGTTCTTC
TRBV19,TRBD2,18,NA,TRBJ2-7,CASSPGTSGRRRSYEQYF,TGTGCCAGTAGCCCCGGGACTAGCGGGAGGAGACGTTCCTACGAGCAGTACTTC
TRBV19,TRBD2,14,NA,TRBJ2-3,CASSPRGSKDTQYF,TGTGCCAGTAGCCCCCGCGGGAGTAAAGATACGCAGTATTTT
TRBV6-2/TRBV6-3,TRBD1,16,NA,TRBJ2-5,CASSYVGQGARETQYF,TGTGCCAGCAGTTACGTTGGACAGGGGGCGAGAGAGACCCAGTACTTC
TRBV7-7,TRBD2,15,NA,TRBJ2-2,CASSLAGTSTGELFF,TGTGCCAGCAGCTTGGCCGGGACTAGCACCGGGGAGCTGTTTTTT
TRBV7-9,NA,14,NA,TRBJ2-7,CASSSSMSAYEQYF,TGTGCCAGCAGTTCGTCAATGTCAGCGTACGAGCAGTACTTC
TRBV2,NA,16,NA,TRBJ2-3,CASSVIQGYSTDTQYF,TGTGCCAGCAGTGTTATCCAGGGGTATAGCACAGATACGCAGTATTTT
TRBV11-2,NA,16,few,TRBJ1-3,CASSLIPGGRGNTIYF,TGTGCCAGCAGCTTAATTCCTGGAGGGAGAGGAAACACCATATATTTT
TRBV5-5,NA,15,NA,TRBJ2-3,CASTVYVVGTDTQYF,TGTGCCAGCACCGTATACGTCGTAGGCACAGATACGCAGTATTTT
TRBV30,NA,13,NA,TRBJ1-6,CAWSVQGLSPLHF,TGTGCCTGGAGTGTACAGGGTCTTTCACCCCTCCACTTT
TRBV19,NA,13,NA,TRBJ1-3,CASSDNSGNTIYF,TGTGCCAGTAGTGACAACTCTGGAAACACCATATATTTT
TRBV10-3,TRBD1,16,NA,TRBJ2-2,CAIRTDRGPSTGELFF,TGTGCCATCAGGACAGACAGGGGGCCGAGCACCGGGGAGCTGTTTTTT
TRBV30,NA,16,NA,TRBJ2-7,CAWSHPGTDDRYEQYF,TGTGCCTGGAGCCATCCCGGGACTGATGACCGTTACGAGCAGTACTTC
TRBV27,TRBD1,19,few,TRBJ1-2,CATPPRGPWDRGRRYGYTF,TGTGCCACCCCTCCCCGCGGCCCCTGGGACAGGGGGCGAAGGTATGGCTACACCTTC
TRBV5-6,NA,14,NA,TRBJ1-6,CASSLQNSNSPLHF,TGTGCCAGCAGCTTGCAGAATTCTAATTCACCCCTCCACTTT
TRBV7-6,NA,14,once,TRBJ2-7,CASSPGSRAREQYF,TGTGCCAGCAGCCCCGGTTCTAGAGCTCGCGAGCAGTACTTC
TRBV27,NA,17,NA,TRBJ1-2,CASSLTGGGTNVYGYTF,TGTGCCAGCAGTTTAACAGGCGGCGGAACCAACGTTTATGGCTACACCTTC
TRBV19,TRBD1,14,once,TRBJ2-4,CASSGTESKNIQYF,TGTGCCAGTAGTGGGACAGAATCCAAAAACATTCAGTACTTC